This entry lists 11 T cell receptor beta chains sequenced from one sample in a study of shared clonotypes between healthy human individuals. Assay: immunoSEQ multiplex PCR; the TCRdb copy retains only in-frame clones and omits some. The sample has some 1,600,000 clones, nearly 99% seen once. The specimen was naive CD4+ T cells sorted from blood. The subset denotes: CD45RA+ positively selected. Receptors were obtained from a man aged 25-45 years in good health.

This clone was seen a single time. The V gene is TRBV7-9, the J gene TRBJ1-2; no definite D call. Trimming took 0 bases from V and 6 from J, leaving 11 bases between them. Looked up from germline, CDR1 is SEHNR and CDR2 is FQNEAQ (reference sequence). The CDR3 consists of 14 residues. This CDR3 reads CASSLASGPNGYTF. CDR3 nucleotides: TGTGCCAGCAGCTTAGCGTCAGGACCGAATGGCTACACCTTC.

This chain uses TRBV27 with TRBJ2-5; D call uncertain. The CDR3 contains 14 residues. The germline CDR1 and CDR2 sequences are MNHEY and SMNVEV (reference sequence). The V and J ends lost 2 bases and 0 bases respectively, with 7 bases between them. For the CDR3, the DNA is TGTGCCAGCAGTTTACAAGGGTACCAAGAGACCCAGTACTTC. Translating gives CASSLQGYQETQYF.

The rearrangement uses TRBV28 and TRBJ2-3; tentative D call: TRBD1 (6 bases). The length of the CDR3 is 13 residues. CDR1 and CDR2 from the germline V gene are MDHEN and SYDVKM. With 2 bases removed from V and 9 bases from J, the gap between germline ends came to 12 bases. The CDR3 loop is CASSLAWGTTQYF. The CDR3 nucleotides are TGTGCCAGCAGTTTAGCGTGGGGGACAACGCAGTATTTT.

V is TRBV7-3 and J is TRBJ2-1; 9 nucleotides line up with TRBD2. The CDR3 is 17 amino acids. CDR1 is SGHTA, CDR2 FQGTGA, per germline. J was trimmed by 6 bases and V by 5 bases; bases with no gene match: 14. Here the CDR3 reads CASSQNSGSGWGNEQFF. The CDR3 nucleotides read TGTGCCAGCAGCCAAAATAGCGGGAGCGGTTGGGGCAATGAGCAGTTCTTC.

The CDR3 sequence is CASSYPGTGVLVGGELFF. In DNA form, the CDR3 reads TGTGCCAGCAGTTATCCCGGGACAGGGGTTTTGGTGGGCGGGGAGCTGTTTTTT. The chain combines TRBV28 with TRBJ2-2, with 10 positions matching TRBD1. Germline trimming cut 4 bases from V and 7 bases from J; bases unmatched to any gene: 15. Germline V gene sequence: CDR1 MDHEN, CDR2 SYDVKM. CDR3 length equals 18 residues.

This chain uses TRBV28 with TRBJ2-7; 7 nucleotides agree with TRBD1. CDR1 MDHEN and CDR2 SYDVKM come from the germline V gene. The CDR3 runs to 13 residues. V shed 8 bases and J 6 bases; nucleotides not matched to a gene: 10. This chain's CDR3 is CASSGTAFSEQYF. The CDR3 coding sequence is TGTGCCAGCTCCGGGACAGCTTTCTCCGAGCAGTACTTC.

The V call is TRBV9, the J call TRBJ2-2, with 9 nucleotides matching TRBD2. The V and J ends lost 4 bases and 4 bases, in that order; junction bases with no gene match: 8. CDR1 is SGDLS and CDR2 is YYNGEE in the germline V gene. The CDR3 contains 16 residues. CDR3 nucleotides: TGTGCCAGCAGCACTGTAGCGGGAGATTTCACCGGGGAGCTGTTTTTT. Protein: CASSTVAGDFTGELFF.

This rearrangement joins TRBV6-5 to TRBJ1-2; a possible D gene is TRBD1 (5 bases). Trimming removed 6 bases from V and 4 bases from J, with 12 bases in between. The CDR3 contains 13 residues. The V gene's germline CDR1 is MNHEY and CDR2 SVGAGI. CDR3 in amino acids: CASSDQGLYGYTF. The CDR3 region has the DNA TGTGCCAGCAGCGATCAGGGCCTCTATGGCTACACCTTC.

Worth noting for this clone: Distinct nucleotide sequences in the sample also encode this CDR3. This chain uses TRBV7-9 with TRBJ2-7; 14 nucleotides line up with TRBD2. The V gene end was trimmed by 3 bases and the J gene end by 4 bases; junction bases not matched to a gene: 2. CDR3 size: 15 residues. Germline V lookup: CDR1 SEHNR, CDR2 FQNEAQ (reference sequence). CDR3 residues: CASSFGTSGSYEQYF. CDR3 coding DNA: TGTGCCAGCAGCTTTGGGACTAGCGGGAGTTACGAGCAGTACTTC. Together with reference TRBV7-9 and TRBJ2-7, the CDR3 gives the full variable domain: DTGVSQNPRHKITKRGQNVTFRCDPISEHNRLYWYRQTLGQGPEFLTYFQNEAQLEKSRLLSDRFSAERPKGSFSTLEIQRTEQGDSAMYLCASSFGTSGSYEQYFGPGTRLTVT.

The V gene is TRBV5-4, the J gene TRBJ2-3; 9 positions match TRBD1. With V trimmed by 4 bases and J by 2 bases, 5 bases remained unmatched. This CDR3 has 15 amino acids. Germline assignment: CDR1 SGHNT and CDR2 YYREEE (reference sequence). CDR3: CASSHRGRYTDTQYF. CDR3 bases: TGTGCCAGCAGCCACAGGGGGCGATACACAGATACGCAGTATTTT.

This chain joins TRBV30 and TRBJ2-1, with 11 bases fitting TRBD2. The CDR3 totals 14 residues. Unmatched junction bases numbered 3, after V lost 4 bases and J lost 4 bases. CDR1 and CDR2 from the germline V gene are GTSNPN and SVGIG (reference sequence). In DNA form, the CDR3 reads TGTGCCTGGACCCGACTAGCGGGGTACAATGAGCAGTTCTTC. It is translated as CAWTRLAGYNEQFF. Full variable domain (outside the CDR3, taken from reference TRBV30 and TRBJ2-1): SQTIHQWPATLVQPVGSPLSLECTVEGTSNPNLYWYRQAAGRGLQLLFYSVGIGQISSEVPQNLSASRPQDRQFILSSKKLLLSDSGFYLCAWTRLAGYNEQFFGPGTRLTVL.